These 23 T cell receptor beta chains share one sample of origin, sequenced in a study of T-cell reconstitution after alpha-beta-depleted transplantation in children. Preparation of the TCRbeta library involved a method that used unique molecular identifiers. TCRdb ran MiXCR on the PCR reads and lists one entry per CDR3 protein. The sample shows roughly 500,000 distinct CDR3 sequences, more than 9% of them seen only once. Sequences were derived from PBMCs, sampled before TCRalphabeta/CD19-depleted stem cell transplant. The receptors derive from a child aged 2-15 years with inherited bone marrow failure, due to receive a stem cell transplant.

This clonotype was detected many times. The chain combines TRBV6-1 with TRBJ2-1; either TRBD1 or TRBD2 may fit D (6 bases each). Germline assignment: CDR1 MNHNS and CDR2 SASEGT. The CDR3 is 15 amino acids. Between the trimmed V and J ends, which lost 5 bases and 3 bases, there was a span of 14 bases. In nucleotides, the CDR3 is TGTGCCAGCAGTCTCCCGGGGGCTAACTACAATGAGCAGTTCTTC. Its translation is CASSLPGANYNEQFF.

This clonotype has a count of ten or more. CDR3 coding DNA: TGTGCCAGCAGACAGGGGGCAAGGGAAAAACTGTTTTTT. The encoded protein is CASRQGAREKLFF. The J gene is TRBJ1-4, the V gene TRBV12-3 or TRBV12-4; 9 positions match TRBD1. Trimming removed 6 bases from V and 8 bases from J; junction bases left unmatched: 4. The CDR3 has 13 amino acids.

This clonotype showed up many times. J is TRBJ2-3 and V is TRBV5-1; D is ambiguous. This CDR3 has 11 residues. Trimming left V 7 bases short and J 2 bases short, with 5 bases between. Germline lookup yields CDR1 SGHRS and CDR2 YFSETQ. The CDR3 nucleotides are TGCGCCAGCGGTATCACAGATACGCAGTATTTT. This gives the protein CASGITDTQYF. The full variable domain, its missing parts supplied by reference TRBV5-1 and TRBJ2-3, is KAGVTQTPRYLIKTRGQQVTLSCSPISGHRSVSWYQQTPGQGLQFLFEYFSETQRNKGNFPGRFSGRQFSNSRSEMNVSTLELGDSALYLCASGITDTQYFGPGTRLTVL.

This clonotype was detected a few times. In DNA, the CDR3 is TGTGCCAGCAGCAAAGCGGGCGAGACCCAGTACTTC. Its protein is CASSKAGETQYF. The V and J genes are TRBV21-1 and TRBJ2-5. TRBV21-1 is annotated as a pseudogene. This CDR3 comprises 12 residues.

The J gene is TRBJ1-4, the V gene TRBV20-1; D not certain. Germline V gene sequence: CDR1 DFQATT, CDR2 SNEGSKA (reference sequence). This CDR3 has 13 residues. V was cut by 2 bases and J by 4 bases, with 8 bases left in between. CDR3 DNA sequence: TGCAGTGCTAGACAGGCCCATAATGAAAAACTGTTTTTT. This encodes CSARQAHNEKLFF.

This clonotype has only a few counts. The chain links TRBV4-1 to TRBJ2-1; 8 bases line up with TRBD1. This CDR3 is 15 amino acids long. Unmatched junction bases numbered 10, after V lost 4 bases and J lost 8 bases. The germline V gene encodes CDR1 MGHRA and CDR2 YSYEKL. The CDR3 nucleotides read TGCGCCAGCAGCCCTTGGACAGGGAACAATGATGAGCAGTTCTTC. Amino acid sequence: CASSPWTGNNDEQFF.

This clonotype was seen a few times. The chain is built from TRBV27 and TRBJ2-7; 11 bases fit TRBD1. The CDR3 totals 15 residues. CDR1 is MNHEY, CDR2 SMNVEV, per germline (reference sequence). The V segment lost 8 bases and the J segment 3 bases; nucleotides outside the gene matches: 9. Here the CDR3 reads CASRRGTGGNYEQYF. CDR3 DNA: TGTGCCAGCCGTCGAGGGACAGGGGGTAACTACGAGCAGTACTTC.

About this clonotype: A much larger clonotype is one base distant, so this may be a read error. CDR3: CASSLGRPGSYEQYF. CDR3 nucleotide sequence: TGTGCCAGCAGCCTCGGCAGGCCTGGGTCGTACGAGCAGTACTTC. The chain uses TRBV7-6 and TRBJ2-7; D remains ambiguous. V was clipped by 5 bases and J by 4 bases, with 18 bases between them. Germline V gene sequence: CDR1 SGHVS, CDR2 FNYEAQ. This CDR3 is built from 15 residues.

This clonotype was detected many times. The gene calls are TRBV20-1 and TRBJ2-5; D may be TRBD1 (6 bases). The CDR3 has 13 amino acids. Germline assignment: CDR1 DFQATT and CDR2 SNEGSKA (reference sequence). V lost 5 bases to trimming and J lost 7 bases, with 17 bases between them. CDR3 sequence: CSAYRAGEGTQYF. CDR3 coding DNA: TGCAGTGCTTACCGAGCAGGGGAAGGGACCCAGTACTTC.

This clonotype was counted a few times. The CDR3 coding sequence is TGTGCCAGCAGCCCGGCGACAGAGACAAGCTACGAGCAGTACTTC. Protein sequence: CASSPATETSYEQYF. The chain has TRBV5-6 and TRBJ2-7; the D gene is possibly TRBD1 (5 bases). Germline lookup yields CDR1 SGHDT and CDR2 YYEEEE. The CDR3 runs to 15 residues. With 4 bases removed from V and 3 bases from J, the gap between germline ends came to 17 bases.

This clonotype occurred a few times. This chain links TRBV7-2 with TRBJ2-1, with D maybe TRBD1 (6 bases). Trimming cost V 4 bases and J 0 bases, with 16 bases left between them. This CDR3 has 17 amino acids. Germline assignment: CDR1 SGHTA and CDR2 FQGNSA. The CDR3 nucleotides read TGTGCCAGCAGCTCAGGCAGAGGGGGATACTCCTACAATGAGCAGTTCTTC. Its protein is CASSSGRGGYSYNEQFF. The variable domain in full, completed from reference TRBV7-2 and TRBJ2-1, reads GAGVSQSPSNKVTEKGKDVELRCDPISGHTALYWYRQSLGQGLEFLIYFQGNSAPDKSGLPSDRFSAERTGGSVSTLTIQRTQQEDSAVYLCASSSGRGGYSYNEQFFGPGTRLTVL.

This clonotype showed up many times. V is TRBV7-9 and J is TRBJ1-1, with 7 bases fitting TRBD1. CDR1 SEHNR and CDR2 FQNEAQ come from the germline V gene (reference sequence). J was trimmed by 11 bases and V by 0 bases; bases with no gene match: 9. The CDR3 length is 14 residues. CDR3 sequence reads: CASSLAQGVDVAFF. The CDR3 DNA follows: TGTGCCAGCAGCTTAGCGCAGGGGGTCGACGTTGCTTTCTTT. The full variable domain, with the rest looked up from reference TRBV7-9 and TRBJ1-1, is DTGVSQNPRHKITKRGQNVTFRCDPISEHNRLYWYRQTLGQGPEFLTYFQNEAQLEKSRLLSDRFSAERPKGSFSTLEIQRTEQGDSAMYLCASSLAQGVDVAFFGQGTRLTVV.

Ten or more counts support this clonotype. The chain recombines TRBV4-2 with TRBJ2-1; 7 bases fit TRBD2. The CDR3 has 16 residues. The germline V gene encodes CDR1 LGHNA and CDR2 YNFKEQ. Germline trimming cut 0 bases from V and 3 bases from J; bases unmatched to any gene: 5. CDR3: CASSQESSGIYNEQFF. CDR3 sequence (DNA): TGTGCCAGCAGCCAAGAATCCAGCGGGATCTACAATGAGCAGTTCTTC.

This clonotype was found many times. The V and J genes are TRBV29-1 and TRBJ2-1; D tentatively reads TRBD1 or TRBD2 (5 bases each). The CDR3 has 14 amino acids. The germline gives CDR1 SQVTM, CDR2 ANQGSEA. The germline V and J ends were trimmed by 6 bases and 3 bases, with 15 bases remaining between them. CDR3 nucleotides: TGCAGCGTCCCGGGACCCCAGAGCTACAATGAGCAGTTCTTC. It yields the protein CSVPGPQSYNEQFF.

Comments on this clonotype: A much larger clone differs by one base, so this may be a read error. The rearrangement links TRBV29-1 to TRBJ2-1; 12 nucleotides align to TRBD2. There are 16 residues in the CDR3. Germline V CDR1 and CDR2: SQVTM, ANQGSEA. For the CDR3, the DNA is TGCAGCGTCCTGACTAGCGGGAGAGGTCGCTACAATGAGCGGTTCTTC. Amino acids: CSVLTSGRGRYNERFF.

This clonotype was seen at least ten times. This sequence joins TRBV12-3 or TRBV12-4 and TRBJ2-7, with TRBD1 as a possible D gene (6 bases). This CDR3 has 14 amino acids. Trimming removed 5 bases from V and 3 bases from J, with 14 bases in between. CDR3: CASSSRDKYYEQYF. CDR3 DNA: TGTGCCAGCAGTAGCCGGGACAAATACTACGAGCAGTACTTC.

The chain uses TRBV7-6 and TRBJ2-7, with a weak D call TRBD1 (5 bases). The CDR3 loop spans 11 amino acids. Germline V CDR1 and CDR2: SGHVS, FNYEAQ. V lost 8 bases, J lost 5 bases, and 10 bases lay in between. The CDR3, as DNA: TGTGCCAGCGGGGCCGGACACGAGCAGTACTTC. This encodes CASGAGHEQYF. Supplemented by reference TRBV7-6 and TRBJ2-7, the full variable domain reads GAGVSQSPRYKVTKRGQDVALRCDPISGHVSLYWYRQALGQGPEFLTYFNYEAQQDKSGLPNDRFSAERPEGSISTLTIQRTEQRDSAMYRCASGAGHEQYFGPGTRLTVT.

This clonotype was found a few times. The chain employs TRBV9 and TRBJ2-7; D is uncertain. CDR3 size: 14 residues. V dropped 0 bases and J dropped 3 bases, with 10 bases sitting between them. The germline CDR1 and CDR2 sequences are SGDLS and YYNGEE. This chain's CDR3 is CASSVDFLNYEQYF. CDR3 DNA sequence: TGTGCCAGCAGCGTAGACTTCCTAAACTACGAGCAGTACTTC.

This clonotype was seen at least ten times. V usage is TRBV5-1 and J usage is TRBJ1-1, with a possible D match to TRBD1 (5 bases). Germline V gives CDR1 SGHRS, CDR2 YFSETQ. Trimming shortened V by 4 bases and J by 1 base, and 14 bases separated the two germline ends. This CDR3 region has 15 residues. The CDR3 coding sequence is TGCGCCAGCAGCCCCCGGACATTGGAGAACACTGAAGCTTTCTTT. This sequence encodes CASSPRTLENTEAFF.

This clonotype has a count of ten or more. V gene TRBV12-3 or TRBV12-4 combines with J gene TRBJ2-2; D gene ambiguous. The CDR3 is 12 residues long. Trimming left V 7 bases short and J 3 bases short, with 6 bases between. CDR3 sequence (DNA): TGTGCCAGCACGCCAGACACCGGGGAGCTGTTTTTT. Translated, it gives CASTPDTGELFF.

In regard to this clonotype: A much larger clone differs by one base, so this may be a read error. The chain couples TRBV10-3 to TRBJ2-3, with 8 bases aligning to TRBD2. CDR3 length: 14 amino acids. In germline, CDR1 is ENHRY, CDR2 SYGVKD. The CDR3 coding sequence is TGTGCCATCAGGGCAGCGGGAGCCTCAGATATGCAGTATTTT. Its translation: CAIRAAGASDMQYF.

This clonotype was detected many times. The CDR3: CASSQDEGVGELFF. CDR3 in DNA: TGTGCCAGCAGCCAAGATGAGGGAGTCGGGGAGCTGTTTTTT. The chain is built from TRBV4-2 and TRBJ2-2, with D maybe TRBD2 (5 bases). V was shortened by 0 bases and J by 7 bases, with 9 bases between the two germline ends. The germline CDR1 and CDR2 sequences are LGHNA and YNFKEQ. The CDR3 is made up of 14 amino acids.

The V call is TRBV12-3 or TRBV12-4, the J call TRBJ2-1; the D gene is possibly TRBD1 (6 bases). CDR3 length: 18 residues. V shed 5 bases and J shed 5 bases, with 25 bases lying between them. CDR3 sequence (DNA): TGTGCCAGCAGTCCTCCGAATTATGGGGGCCCTCGCGACAATGAGCAGTTCTTC. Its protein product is CASSPPNYGGPRDNEQFF.